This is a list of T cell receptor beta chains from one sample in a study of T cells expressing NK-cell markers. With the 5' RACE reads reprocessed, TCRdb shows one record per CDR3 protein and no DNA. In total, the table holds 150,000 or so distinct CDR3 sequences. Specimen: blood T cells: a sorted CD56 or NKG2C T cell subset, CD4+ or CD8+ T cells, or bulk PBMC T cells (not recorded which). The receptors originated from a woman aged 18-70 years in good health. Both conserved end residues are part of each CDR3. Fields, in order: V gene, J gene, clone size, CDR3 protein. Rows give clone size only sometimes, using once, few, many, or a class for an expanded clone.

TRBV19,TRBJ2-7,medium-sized,CASTHGSATGIHEQYF
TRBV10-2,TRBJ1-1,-,CASSESRSNTEAFF
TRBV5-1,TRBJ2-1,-,CAIPDFTYNEQFF
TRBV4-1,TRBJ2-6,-,CASRQGQGTGANVLTF
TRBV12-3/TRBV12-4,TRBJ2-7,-,CASRSQGSYEQYF
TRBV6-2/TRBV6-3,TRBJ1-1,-,CASSYPAGQGRRNTEAFF
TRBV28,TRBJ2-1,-,CASRGSLSNEQFF
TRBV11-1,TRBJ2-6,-,CASSLRLGIGKSGANVLTF
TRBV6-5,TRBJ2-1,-,CASSYRGSSGGYNEQFF
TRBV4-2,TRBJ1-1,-,CASSTERTEAFF